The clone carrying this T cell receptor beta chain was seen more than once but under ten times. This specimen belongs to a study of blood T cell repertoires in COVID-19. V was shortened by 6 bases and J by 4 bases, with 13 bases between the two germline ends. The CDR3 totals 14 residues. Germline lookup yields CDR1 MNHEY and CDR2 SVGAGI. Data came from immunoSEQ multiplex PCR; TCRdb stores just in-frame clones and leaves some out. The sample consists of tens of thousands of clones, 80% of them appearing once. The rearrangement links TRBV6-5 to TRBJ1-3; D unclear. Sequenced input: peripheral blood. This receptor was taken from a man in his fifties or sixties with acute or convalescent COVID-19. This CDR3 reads CASSLSTGGNTIYF. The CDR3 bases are TGTGCCAGCAGCCTATCGACGGGAGGAAACACCATATATTTT.